A selection of T cell receptor beta chains follows, all from one sample in a study of T cells in Graves' hyperthyroidism and ophthalmopathy. TCRdb ran MiXCR on the multiplex PCR reads and lists one entry per CDR3 protein. The table records fewer than 700,000 distinct CDR3 sequences, over 15% of them present only once. Sequences were obtained from blood. The receptors were sampled from a woman younger than 30 with Graves' ophthalmopathy. The CDR3 runs from the conserved cysteine through the conserved F or W. The D gene is left open where the match is weak. Size values are once, few and many counts, or a class for expanded clones, and some rows have none.

TGCGCCAGCAGCCAAGTGGGGAACTATGGCTACACCTTC | CASSQVGNYGYTF | . | TRBV4-1 | . | TRBJ1-2
TGTGCCAGCTCCGGACGGAGCGGGTCTTCTGAAGCTTTCTTT | CASSGRSGSSEAFF | many | TRBV18 | . | TRBJ1-1
TGTGCCAGCAGACCCACGGATTATAGCAATCAGCCCCAGCATTTT | CASRPTDYSNQPQHF | few | TRBV6-1 | . | TRBJ1-5
TGTGCCAGCAGTCTTCGACTAGCGGGGGAACCATACCAAGAGACCCAGTACTTC | CASSLRLAGEPYQETQYF | many | TRBV28 | TRBD2 | TRBJ2-5
TGCGCCAGCAGCCAAGTCAGCCAGGAGCCTAAGCCCCAGCATTTT | CASSQVSQEPKPQHF | . | TRBV3-1 | . | TRBJ1-5
TGTGCCAGCAGCCACCACGAGCCAGGGACTAGCGGGAGCACAGATACGCAGTATTTT | CASSHHEPGTSGSTDTQYF | . | TRBV7-6 | TRBD2 | TRBJ2-3
TGCGCCAGCAGCCAATACGGTCGTATGGATGAGCAGTTCTTC | CASSQYGRMDEQFF | few | TRBV4-1 | . | TRBJ2-1
TGTGCCAGCAGGGAAAACAATGAGCAGTTCTTC | CASRENNEQFF | . | TRBV9 | . | TRBJ2-1
TGTGCCATCAGCAGATCAACAGGGGGAACTAATGAAAAACTGTTTTTT | CAISRSTGGTNEKLFF | few | TRBV10-3 | TRBD1 | TRBJ1-4
TGTGCCAGCAGCTTGAGGGGCTTCGGGACCGGGGAGCTGTTTTTT | CASSLRGFGTGELFF | . | TRBV5-8 | . | TRBJ2-2
TGCGCCAGCAGCTCTGGGGGGTCCCTTACCTACAATGAGCAGTTCTTC | CASSSGGSLTYNEQFF | few | TRBV5-1 | . | TRBJ2-1
TGCGCCAGCAGCTTGTCTACGGGGGCTTCCCACGAGCAGTACTTC | CASSLSTGASHEQYF | once | TRBV5-1 | . | TRBJ2-7
TGTGCCAGCAGCTTGCCCGTTCGATTACGGAGGGGGAAAGCTTCCTACGAGCAGTACTTC | CASSLPVRLRRGKASYEQYF | . | TRBV5-6 | . | TRBJ2-7
TGTGCCACCAGTGATTCGAGGACAGGGGGCACCTACAATGAGCAGTTCTTC | CATSDSRTGGTYNEQFF | . | TRBV24-1 | TRBD1 | TRBJ2-1
TGTGCCAGCAGTGAAGAGACAGGGGGTTCACCCCTCCACTTT | CASSEETGGSPLHF | . | TRBV2 | TRBD1 | TRBJ1-6
TGTGCCAGCAGGGGACTAGCGGGAGGGTGGCGCACAGATACGCAGTATTTT | CASRGLAGGWRTDTQYF | . | TRBV27 | TRBD2 | TRBJ2-3
TGTGCCAGCACGAGGGGGCTCGATCAGCCCCAGCATTTT | CASTRGLDQPQHF | . | TRBV6-1 | TRBD1 | TRBJ1-5
TGTGCCAGCAGCTTAAGGCCGCTGGGGTACATGAACACTGAAGCTTTCTTT | CASSLRPLGYMNTEAFF | many | TRBV7-3 | . | TRBJ1-1
TGCGCCAGCAGCTTGGAGGGTGACAGGAGGCTCCTACGACCCTACGAGCAGTACTTC | CASSLEGDRRLLRPYEQYF | many | TRBV5-1 | . | TRBJ2-7
TGTGCCAGCAGCTTAATCGGGGCCCCTGGGAAGGGCTACACCTTC | CASSLIGAPGKGYTF | few | TRBV7-3 | . | TRBJ1-2
TGTGCCAGCAGCTTCCGCGGGGGGGCCCGCACAGATACGCAGTATTTT | CASSFRGGARTDTQYF | few | TRBV5-6 | TRBD2 | TRBJ2-3
TGTGCCAGTAGTATACCGGGCGGGGGGCCCCATCAGCAGTTCTTC | CASSIPGGGPHQQFF | few | TRBV19 | TRBD2 | TRBJ2-1
TGTGCCAGCAGTTTATATTTCGCTGTATACGAGCAGTACTTC | CASSLYFAVYEQYF | few | TRBV28 | . | TRBJ2-7
TGTGCCAGTAGTATGAGCCGGACAGGAGGGAATGAGCAGTTCTTC | CASSMSRTGGNEQFF | many | TRBV19 | . | TRBJ2-1
TGTGCCAGCAGCTTGTTAGTGAGTAGATCCTACAATGAGCAGTTCTTC | CASSLLVSRSYNEQFF | . | TRBV5-6 | . | TRBJ2-1
TGTGCCAGCAGTTTAAGGACGGAGGATCAGCCCCAGCATTTT | CASSLRTEDQPQHF | many | TRBV28 | . | TRBJ1-5
TGTGCCTGGACCCGACCTTTTAGCTCCTACGAGCAGTACTTC | CAWTRPFSSYEQYF | . | TRBV30 | . | TRBJ2-7
TGTGCCAGCAGTTGGGGGGGCGGCTACACCTTC | CASSWGGGYTF | . | TRBV27 | . | TRBJ1-2